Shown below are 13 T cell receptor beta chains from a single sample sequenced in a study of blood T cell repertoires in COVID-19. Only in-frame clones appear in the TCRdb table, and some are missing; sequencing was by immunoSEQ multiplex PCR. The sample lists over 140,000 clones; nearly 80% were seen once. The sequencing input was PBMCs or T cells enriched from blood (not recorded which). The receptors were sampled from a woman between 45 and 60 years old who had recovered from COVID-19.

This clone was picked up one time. The CDR3 sequence is CASSLSGVETQYF. The CDR3 DNA reads as TGTGCCAGCAGTTTATCAGGGGTCGAGACCCAGTACTTC. The gene calls are TRBV12-3 or TRBV12-4 and TRBJ2-5, with a possible D match to TRBD1 (6 bases). This CDR3 comprises 13 residues. The germline V and J ends were trimmed by 2 bases and 5 bases, with 9 bases remaining between them.

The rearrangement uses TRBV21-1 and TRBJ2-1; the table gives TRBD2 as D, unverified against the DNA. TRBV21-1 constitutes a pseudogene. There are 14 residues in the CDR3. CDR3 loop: CASSHGGEENEQFF. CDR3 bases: TGTGCCAGCAGTCATGGGGGGGAAGAGAATGAGCAGTTCTTC.

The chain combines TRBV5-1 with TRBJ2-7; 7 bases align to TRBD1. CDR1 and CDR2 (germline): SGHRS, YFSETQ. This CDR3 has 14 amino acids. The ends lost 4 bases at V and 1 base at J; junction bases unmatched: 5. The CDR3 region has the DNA TGCGCCAGCAGCCAGAGACAGGGTTCCTACGAGCAGTACTTC. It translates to CASSQRQGSYEQYF.

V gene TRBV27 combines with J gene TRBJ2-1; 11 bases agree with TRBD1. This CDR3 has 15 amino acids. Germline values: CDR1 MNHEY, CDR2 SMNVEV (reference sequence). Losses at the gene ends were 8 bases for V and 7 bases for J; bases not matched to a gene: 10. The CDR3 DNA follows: TGTGCCAGCCGGACAGGGGGCTTAAGGGTGAATGAGCAGTTCTTC. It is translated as CASRTGGLRVNEQFF.

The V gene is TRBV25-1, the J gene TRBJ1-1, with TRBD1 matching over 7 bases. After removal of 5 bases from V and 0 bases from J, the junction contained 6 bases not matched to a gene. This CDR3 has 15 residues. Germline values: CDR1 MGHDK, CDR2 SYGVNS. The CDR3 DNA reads TGTGCCAGCAGTCCGATGGGACAGATGAACACTGAAGCTTTCTTT. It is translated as CASSPMGQMNTEAFF.

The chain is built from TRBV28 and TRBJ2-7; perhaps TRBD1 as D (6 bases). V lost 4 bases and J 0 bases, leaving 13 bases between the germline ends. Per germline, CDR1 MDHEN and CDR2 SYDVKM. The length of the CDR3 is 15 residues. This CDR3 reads CASSSGDNFSYEQYF. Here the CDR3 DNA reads TGTGCCAGCAGTTCAGGGGACAACTTCTCCTACGAGCAGTACTTC.

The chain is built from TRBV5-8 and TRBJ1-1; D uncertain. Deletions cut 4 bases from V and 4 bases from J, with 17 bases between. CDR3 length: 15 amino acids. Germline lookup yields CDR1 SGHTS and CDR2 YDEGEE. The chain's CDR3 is CASSGRKITGTEAFF. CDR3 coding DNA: TGTGCCAGCAGCGGTCGAAAGATCACTGGCACTGAAGCTTTCTTT.

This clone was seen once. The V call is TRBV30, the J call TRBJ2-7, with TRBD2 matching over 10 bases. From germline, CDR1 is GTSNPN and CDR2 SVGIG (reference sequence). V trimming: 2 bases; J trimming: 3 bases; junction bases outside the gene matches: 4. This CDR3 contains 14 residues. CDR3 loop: CAWSPGLADYEQYF. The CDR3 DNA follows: TGTGCCTGGAGTCCAGGACTAGCGGACTACGAGCAGTACTTC.

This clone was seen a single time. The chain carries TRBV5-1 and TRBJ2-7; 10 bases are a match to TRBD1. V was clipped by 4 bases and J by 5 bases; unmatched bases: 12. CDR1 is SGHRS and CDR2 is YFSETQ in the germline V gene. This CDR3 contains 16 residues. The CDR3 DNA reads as TGCGCCAGCAGCAATTCCGACAGGGGGCCCCTGCACGAGCAGTACTTC. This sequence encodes CASSNSDRGPLHEQYF.

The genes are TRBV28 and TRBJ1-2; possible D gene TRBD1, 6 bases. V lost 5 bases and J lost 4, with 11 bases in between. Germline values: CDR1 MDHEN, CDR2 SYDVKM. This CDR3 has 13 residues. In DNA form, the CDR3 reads TGTGCCAGCAGTATGACCAGGGGCTATGGCTACACCTTC. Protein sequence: CASSMTRGYGYTF.

The CDR3 is CASSRTSGQGFLNTIYF. CDR3 DNA sequence: TGTGCCAGCAGCCGTACCTCAGGACAGGGATTTTTGAACACCATATATTTT. The gene calls are TRBV3-1 (or the pseudogene TRBV3-2) and TRBJ1-3; 8 nucleotides agree with TRBD1. The CDR3 runs to 17 residues. From germline, CDR1 is LGHDT and CDR2 YNNKEL (reference sequence). Trimming took 4 bases from V and 7 from J; bases not matched to a gene: 15.

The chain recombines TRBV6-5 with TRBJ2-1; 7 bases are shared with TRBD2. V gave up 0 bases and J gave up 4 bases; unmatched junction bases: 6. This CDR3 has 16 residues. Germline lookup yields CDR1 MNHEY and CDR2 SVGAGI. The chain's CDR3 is CASSYSGGSSYNEQFF. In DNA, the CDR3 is TGTGCCAGCAGTTACTCGGGCGGGAGTTCGTACAATGAGCAGTTCTTC.

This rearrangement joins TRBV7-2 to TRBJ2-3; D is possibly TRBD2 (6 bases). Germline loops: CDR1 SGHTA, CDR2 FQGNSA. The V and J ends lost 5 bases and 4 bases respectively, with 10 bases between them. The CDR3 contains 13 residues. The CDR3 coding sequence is TGTGCCAGCAGCCTCTGGAGGGCAGATACGCAGTATTTT. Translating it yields CASSLWRADTQYF. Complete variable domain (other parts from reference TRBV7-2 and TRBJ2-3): GAGVSQSPSNKVTEKGKDVELRCDPISGHTALYWYRQSLGQGLEFLIYFQGNSAPDKSGLPSDRFSAERTGGSVSTLTIQRTQQEDSAVYLCASSLWRADTQYFGPGTRLTVL.